This T cell receptor beta chain stems from a study of cytomegalovirus exposure and HLA in healthy donors (dated by TCRdb to between 2016 and 2019). At the level of the whole study: In an earlier analysis of 550 to 750 of the donors, around 300 Gb of sequence data and 100 million or so unique TCR beta sequences from roughly 200 million T cells were reported. An early release that covered about 640 HLA-typed donors contained about 300 gigabases of sequencing data and approximately 85 million unique TCR sequences. Of the approximately 400 genotyped donors, about 84% fell in the genetic ancestry cluster associated with self-reported Caucasian donors. The study aimed to test whether signatures of past pathogen exposure could be identified by cataloging public T cell receptors. The study profiled the T cell repertoires of under 700 subjects by immunosequencing and related them to cytomegalovirus serostatus. Besides the first cohort of around 700 subjects, a separate validation cohort made up of over 100 different subjects was used. The study combined high-throughput TCR immunosequencing, statistical association of individual TCRs with disease status, and machine learning to predict cytomegalovirus infection status. A later analysis re-analyzed previously published TCR beta repertoires from approximately 700 donors and added high-resolution HLA genotyping to study TCR occurrence patterns. Rather than drawing on any new phenotypic data, the later analysis identified candidate immune exposures from TCR beta sequences and the way those sequences occurred across donors. In an earlier analysis of about 590 of the donors, high-throughput TCR beta sequencing was used to judge whether each TCR beta V gene segment behaved as functional or pseudogenic. Alongside the repertoire data, information on donor age, sex, ethnicity and CMV serostatus was compiled. A later genetic analysis took genome-wide SNP genotypes for about 65% of the 666 donors and used that subset as a discovery cohort. All discovery cohort repertoires had been generated on a single sequencing platform. Class I and class II HLA loci were covered by the typing at four-digit resolution. Typing coverage differed by locus: A, B, C, DRB1 and DQB1 were typed in roughly 620-640 donors, DQA1 in about 510, DPA1 in some 600, and DPB1 in 450 to 480. Because of strong linkage in the cohort, roughly five DR-DQ haplotypes were treated as single units for association and clustering. Among about 370 genotyped donors of the cohort, an average of about 240,000 unique TCR beta nucleotide sequences was sequenced per donor, of which 15% to 20% were non-productive. Study-wide findings and limitations: A cluster of highly shared sequence variants was judged likely to represent a technical artifact of the sequencing pipeline. When HLA alleles, especially DR and DQ, strongly co-occurred, TCR associations were difficult to assign to individual alleles. In this cohort, only TCR beta chains were sequenced, and detectable features were limited by the absence of alpha or paired-chain data. HLA typing was unavailable for some donors at each locus, so association tests used only the typed subset. The earlier analysis of 587 of the donors excluded approximately 17 rarely observed V segments, including chromosome 9 orphons, because counts were too low. The study gave a list of around 170 TCR beta chains associated with cytomegalovirus. Some IMGT-functional V segments, including TRBV6-2 and TRBV6-3, could not be told apart with the 87-base-pair reads, so those segments were excluded. A later genetic analysis reported fewer N-insertions in productive TCRs among donors in an Asian-associated ancestry cluster than the approximately 670-donor mean. Linkage disequilibrium might explain the correlated functional status among segregating V segments, but an unknown experimental factor could not be ruled out. It was suggested by the authors that the approach could potentially be generalized to other disease states and immunological phenotypes. A later genetic analysis associated a missense DCLRE1C variant with V-gene and J-gene trimming of TCR beta chains, and an independent cohort replicated the association. Most TCR sequences were seen in very few donors, while some public TCRs were found in many individuals. A further reported finding was that TCR beta sequences accurately predicted the HLA-A and HLA-B alleles for most subjects in the first cohort. In a later analysis, HLA-associated TCR beta chains were found to be more clonally expanded and to have lower generation probabilities than equally common non-associated chains. The classifier was reported to diagnose cytomegalovirus status with high specificity and sensitivity in both the original and validation cohorts. Roughly uniform sequencing depth across donors was assumed in presence/absence analyses, although this assumption may not hold. A few of the identified cytomegalovirus-associated TCR beta chains were confirmed in vitro to be specific for cytomegalovirus antigens. The only immune exposure information available for the cohort was CMV serostatus. In a later analysis, most CMV-associated TCR beta chains were found to appear HLA-restricted, with HLA associations seemingly driven largely by CMV exposure. In an earlier analysis of approximately 600 of the donors, most TCR beta V segments were observed in productive rearrangements about 90% or about 30% of the time, broadly matching IMGT annotations. At a false discovery rate of 0.05, a later analysis linked about 17,000 TCR beta sequences to specific HLA alleles. Several of the top co-occurrence clusters appeared to be linked to parvovirus B19, influenza, CMV and Epstein-Barr virus, according to a later analysis. A later analysis found that TCR association rates varied across HLA loci, with DRB1 alleles showing the most associated TCRs and HLA-C alleles the fewest.

The CDR3 spans 15 residues, from the cysteine through the phenylalanine. Only the CDR3 DNA is retained, 45 bases long and in frame from the first base. In the germline V gene, CDR1 corresponds to SGHRS and CDR2 to YFSETQ. Unmatched junction bases come to 3, with V trimmed by 0 bases and J by 3 bases. The cohort was made up of about 670 healthy bone marrow donors. Cohort members were all nominally healthy when sampled, although unrecorded immune exposures were likely present. The donor was CMV seronegative and belonged to the group of around 350 seronegative cohort members. Each donor provided a peripheral blood sample, and peripheral blood mononuclear cells were used for TCR beta sequencing. Genomic DNA extraction from the blood cell samples was performed with the Qiagen DNeasy Blood Extraction Kit. Notes on this clone: Its antigen remains undetermined. No quality values exist for individual bases; no much larger clone is one base distant.

The protocol used for the library was the immunoSEQ multiplex PCR assay. A mixture of 60 forward primers for TCR Vbeta segments and 13 reverse primers for TCR Jbeta segments was used in the multiplex PCR. Amplification of the CDR3 region of rearranged TCR beta genes was performed with a multiplex PCR assay on genomic DNA. On the Illumina HiSeq System, the amplified TCR beta libraries were sequenced as 87-base-pair reads. Per the source publication's procedure: A later analysis tallied roughly 76 million unique TCR beta chains across the 660 or so repertoires, and approximately 12 million of those chains were shared by two or more donors. Raw reads were error-corrected and collapsed into unique sequences by a nearest-neighbor algorithm in which closely related sequences were merged to remove PCR and sequencing errors. CDR3 sequences were aligned to IMGT reference sequences to assign V, D and J gene segments. For a sequence to be retained, at least a six-nucleotide match to both a V gene segment and a J gene segment was required. A rearrangement was called productive if the CDR3 had no stop codons and remained in frame with V and J, and every other rearrangement was called non-productive. CDR3 was defined by IMGT convention, running from the second conserved V-encoded cysteine to the conserved J-encoded phenylalanine. In an earlier analysis of roughly 610 of the donors, sequences lacking an unambiguous match to a single V gene segment were excluded. An earlier analysis of some 610 of the donors called V segments functional above 56.7% productive rearrangements and segregating when the between-donor standard deviation exceeded 5%. To diagnose cytomegalovirus status from the catalog of TCR beta chain sequences, a statistical classification framework was built. In a later analysis, V and J genes were assigned by comparing TCR nucleotide sequences against IMGT/GENE-DB human TR gene sequences. Using the TCRdist pipeline, a later analysis assigned CDR3 sequences along with most-parsimonious VDJ recombination scenarios. In a later analysis, each TCR beta chain was defined by its CDR3 amino acid sequence together with its V-gene family, and reads without a unique V-gene family were excluded. To address suspected cross-contamination and a sequencing artifact, a later analysis removed approximately 600 highly shared, low-generation-probability nucleotide sequences. For each public chain, a later analysis derived a clonal expansion index from normalized ranks of inferred template counts within each repertoire. Generation probabilities in a later analysis came from a VDJ recombination model fitted to out-of-frame rearrangements, and those results were checked against IGoR. Hypergeometric tests were used in a later analysis to score TCR-TCR, TCR-HLA and TCR-CMV co-occurrence, with a repertoire-size bias correction applied to the TCR pairs. False discovery rates were estimated in a later analysis by permuting HLA or CMV assignments 20 times. In a later analysis, co-occurring TCRs were grouped with DBSCAN, and TCRdist sequence similarity was added when clustering was performed within HLA-allele-positive subsets. Repertoires with fewer than 30,000 or more than 120,000 public chains were left out of co-occurrence clustering, as were four to six repertoires with anomalous nucleotide sharing. This immuneACCESS table, as held by TCRdb, lists in-frame sequences with V and J called but not all clones. Of the missing ones, under half trace to an unresolved V gene in checked studies; the others have no known cause. Clone size and V and J calls were adopted from that table, with D and trimming inferred from the DNA. Counted in this sample were about 140,000 clones; roughly 75% of them appeared once. In total, the top ten clones hold around 3.2% of the sample.

This clonotype originated in a middle-aged man in good health and CMV-seronegative. This chain joins TRBV5-1 to TRBJ1-2, and TRBD1 matches 9 of the central bases. The sample consisted of PBMCs. The CDR3 sequence is CASSLGGQGYYGYTF. Here is the DNA: TGCGCCAGCAGCTTGGGGGGACAGGGCTACTATGGCTACACCTTC.